This T cell receptor beta chain was sequenced during a study of blood T cell repertoires in COVID-19. Participants spanned ages about 18 to 90 years and resided in over 20 US areas. Participants in the exposed group had met a COVID-19 case in the 2 weeks before joining the study. Libraries were prepared by immunoSEQ multiplex PCR; TCRdb keeps only in-frame clonotypes and omits some of them. The profile shows 150,000 or so clones, 84% of them singletons. In germline, CDR1 is MNHEY, CDR2 SMNVEV (reference sequence). The CDR3 is 14 amino acids. V lost 2 bases and J lost 6, with 14 bases in between. The genes are TRBV27 and TRBJ2-7; the D gene is possibly TRBD1 (5 bases). The source is a woman between 50 and 59 years old who had been exposed to COVID-19. Sequences were obtained from PBMCs or T cells enriched from blood (not recorded which). The CDR3 DNA follows: TGTGCCAGCAGTTTAAGGCAGGGTTCTTCCGAGCAGTACTTC. This encodes CASSLRQGSSEQYF.